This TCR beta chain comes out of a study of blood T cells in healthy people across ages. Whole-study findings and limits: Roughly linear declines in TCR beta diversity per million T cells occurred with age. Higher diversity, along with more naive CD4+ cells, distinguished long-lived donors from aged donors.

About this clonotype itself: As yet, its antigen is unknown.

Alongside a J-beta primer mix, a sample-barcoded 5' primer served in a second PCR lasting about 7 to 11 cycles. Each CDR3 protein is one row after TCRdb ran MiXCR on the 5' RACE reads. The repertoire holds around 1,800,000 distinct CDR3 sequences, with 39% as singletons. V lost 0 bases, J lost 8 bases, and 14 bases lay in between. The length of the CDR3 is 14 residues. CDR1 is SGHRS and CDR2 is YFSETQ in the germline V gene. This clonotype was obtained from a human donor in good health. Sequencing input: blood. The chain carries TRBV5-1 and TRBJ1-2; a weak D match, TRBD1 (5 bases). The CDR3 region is CASSLDPRVEGYTF. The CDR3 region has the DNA TGCGCCAGCAGCTTGGACCCCAGGGTGGAGGGCTACACCTTC.